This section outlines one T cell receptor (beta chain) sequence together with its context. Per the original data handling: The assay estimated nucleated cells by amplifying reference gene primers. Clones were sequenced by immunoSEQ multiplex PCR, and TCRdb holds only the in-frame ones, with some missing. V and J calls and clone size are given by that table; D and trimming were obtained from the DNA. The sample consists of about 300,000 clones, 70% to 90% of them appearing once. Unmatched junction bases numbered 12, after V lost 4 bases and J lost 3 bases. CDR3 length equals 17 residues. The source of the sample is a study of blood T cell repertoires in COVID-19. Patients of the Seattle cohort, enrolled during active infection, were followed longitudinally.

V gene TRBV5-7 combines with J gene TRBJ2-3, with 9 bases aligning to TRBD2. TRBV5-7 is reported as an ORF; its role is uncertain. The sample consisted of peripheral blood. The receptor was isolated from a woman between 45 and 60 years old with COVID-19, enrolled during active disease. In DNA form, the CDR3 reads TGTGCCAGCAGCCCTTGGGGTCAGAGCGGGAGGACAGATACGCAGTATTTT. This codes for CASSPWGQSGRTDTQYF.